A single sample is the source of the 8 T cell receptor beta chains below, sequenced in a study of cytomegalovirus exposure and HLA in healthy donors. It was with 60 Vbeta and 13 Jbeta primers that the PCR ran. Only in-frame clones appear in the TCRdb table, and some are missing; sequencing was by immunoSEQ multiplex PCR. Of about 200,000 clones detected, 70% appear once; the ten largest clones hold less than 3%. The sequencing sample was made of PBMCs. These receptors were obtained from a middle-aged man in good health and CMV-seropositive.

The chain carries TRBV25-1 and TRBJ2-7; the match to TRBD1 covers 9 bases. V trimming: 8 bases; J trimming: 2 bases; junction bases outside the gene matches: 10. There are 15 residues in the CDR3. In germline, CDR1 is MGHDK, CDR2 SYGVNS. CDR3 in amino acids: CASGEQGAKAYEQYF. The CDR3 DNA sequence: TGTGCCAGCGGGGAACAGGGGGCCAAGGCCTACGAGCAGTACTTC.

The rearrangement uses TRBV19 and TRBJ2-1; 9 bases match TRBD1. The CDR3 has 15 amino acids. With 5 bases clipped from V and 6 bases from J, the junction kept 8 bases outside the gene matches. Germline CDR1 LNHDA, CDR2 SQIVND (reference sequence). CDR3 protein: CASSSPGQGTNEQFF. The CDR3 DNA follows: TGTGCCAGTAGTTCGCCGGGACAGGGTACCAATGAGCAGTTCTTC.

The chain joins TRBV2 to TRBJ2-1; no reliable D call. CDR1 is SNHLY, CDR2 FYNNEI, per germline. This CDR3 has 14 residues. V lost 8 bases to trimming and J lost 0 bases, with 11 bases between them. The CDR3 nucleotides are TGTGCCAGCTCTACAGAGAGCTCCTACAATGAGCAGTTCTTC. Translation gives CASSTESSYNEQFF.

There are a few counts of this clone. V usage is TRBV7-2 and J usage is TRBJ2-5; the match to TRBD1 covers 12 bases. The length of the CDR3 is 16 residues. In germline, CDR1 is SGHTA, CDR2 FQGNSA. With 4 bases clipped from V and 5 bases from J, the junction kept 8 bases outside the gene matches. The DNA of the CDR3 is TGTGCCAGCAGCTGGAAGGGACAGGGGGCCGGCGAGACCCAGTACTTC. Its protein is CASSWKGQGAGETQYF.

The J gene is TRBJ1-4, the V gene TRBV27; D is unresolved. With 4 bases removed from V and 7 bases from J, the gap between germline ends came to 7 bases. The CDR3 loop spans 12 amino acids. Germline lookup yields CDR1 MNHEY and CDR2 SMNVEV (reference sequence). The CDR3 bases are TGTGCCAGCAGTTCTGGGAGTGAAAAACTGTTTTTT. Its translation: CASSSGSEKLFF. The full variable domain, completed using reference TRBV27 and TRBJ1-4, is EAQVTQNPRYLITVTGKKLTVTCSQNMNHEYMSWYRQDPGLGLRQIYYSMNVEVTDKGDVPEGYKVSRKEKRNFPLILESPSPNQTSLYFCASSSGSEKLFFGSGTQLSVL.

The CDR3 bases are TGTGCCAGCAGCTTTCAACCGAGGGACAGGGGAAACACCATATATTTT. Translation gives CASSFQPRDRGNTIYF. The J gene is TRBJ1-3, the V gene TRBV7-8, with 8 bases matching TRBD1. The CDR3 has 16 amino acids. The germline V gene encodes CDR1 SGHVS and CDR2 FQNEAQ. J gave up 4 bases and V 3 bases, and 8 bases lay outside the gene matches.

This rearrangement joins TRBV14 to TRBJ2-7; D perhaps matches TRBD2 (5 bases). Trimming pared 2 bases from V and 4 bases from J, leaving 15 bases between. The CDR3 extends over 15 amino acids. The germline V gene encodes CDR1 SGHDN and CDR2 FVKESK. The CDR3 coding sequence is TGTGCCAGCAGCCAACAGTTGATTGGAGGATACGAGCAGTACTTC. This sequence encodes CASSQQLIGGYEQYF.

Written as DNA, the CDR3 is TGTGCCAGCAGCGCAAAGGGGAGGGATGTGTCTGGAAACACCATATATTTT. This codes for CASSAKGRDVSGNTIYF. V gene TRBV9 combines with J gene TRBJ1-3; a possible D gene is TRBD1 (5 bases). Germline V lookup: CDR1 SGDLS, CDR2 YYNGEE. The germline V and J ends were trimmed by 3 bases and 1 base, with 17 bases remaining between them. CDR3 length equals 17 residues.